The clone carrying this TCR beta chain was detected only once. This sequence may be a read error, since a much larger clone differs from it by one base. Time point described: newly diagnosed GD, antithyroid drugs for less than 3 months. Construction of the TCR library relied on RNA isolated from PBMCs. CDR1 is SEHNR, CDR2 FQNEAQ, per germline (reference sequence). The CDR3 has 12 residues. In building TCR beta libraries, iRepertoire HTBI primers were used together with Arm-PCR of CDR3 regions. TCRdb fed the multiplex PCR reads into MiXCR, producing one record per CDR3 protein. Seen here are under 450,000 distinct CDR3 sequences, about 17% observed once, and the top ten hold 20% to 25%. This specimen comes from a study of regulatory T cells in long-lasting Graves disease. These sequences were also reported in another study, on T cells in Graves' hyperthyroidism and ophthalmopathy. From that second work: Diagnosis rested on symptoms, serum thyroxine and TRAb, thyroid ultrasound, and orbital computed tomography.

This clonotype was obtained from a woman between 18 and 30 years old with Graves disease. This material consisted of peripheral blood mononuclear cells (PBMCs), taken at new diagnosis, from a patient treated with antithyroid drugs. This rearrangement joins TRBV7-9 to TRBJ1-1; no definite D call. In nucleotides, the CDR3 is TGTGCCAGCAGCTCTGGTTCCGATGAAGCTTCCTTT. Translated, it gives CASSSGSDEASF.